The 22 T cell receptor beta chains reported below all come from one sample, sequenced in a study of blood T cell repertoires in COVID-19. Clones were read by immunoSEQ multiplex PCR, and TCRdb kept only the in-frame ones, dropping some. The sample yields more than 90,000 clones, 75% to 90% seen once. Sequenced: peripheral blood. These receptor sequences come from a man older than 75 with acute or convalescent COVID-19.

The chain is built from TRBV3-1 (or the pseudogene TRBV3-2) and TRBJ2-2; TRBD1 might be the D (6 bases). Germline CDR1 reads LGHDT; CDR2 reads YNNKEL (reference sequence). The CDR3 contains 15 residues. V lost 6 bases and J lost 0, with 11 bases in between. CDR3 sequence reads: CASRLQGANTGELFF. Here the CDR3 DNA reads TGTGCCAGCAGATTACAGGGCGCGAACACCGGGGAGCTGTTTTTT.

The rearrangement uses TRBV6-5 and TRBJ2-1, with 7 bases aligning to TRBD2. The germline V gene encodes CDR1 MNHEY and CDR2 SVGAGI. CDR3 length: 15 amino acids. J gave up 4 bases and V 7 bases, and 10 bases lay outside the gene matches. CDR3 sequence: CASTLRERGYNEQFF. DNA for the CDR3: TGTGCCAGCACCCTGAGGGAGCGGGGTTACAATGAGCAGTTCTTC.

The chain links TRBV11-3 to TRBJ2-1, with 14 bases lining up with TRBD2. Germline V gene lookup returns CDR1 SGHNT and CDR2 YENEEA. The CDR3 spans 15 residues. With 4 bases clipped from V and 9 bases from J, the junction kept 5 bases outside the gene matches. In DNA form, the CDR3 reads TGTGCCAGCAGCTCAGGGACTAGCGGGAGCGCTGAGCAGTTCTTC. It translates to CASSSGTSGSAEQFF.

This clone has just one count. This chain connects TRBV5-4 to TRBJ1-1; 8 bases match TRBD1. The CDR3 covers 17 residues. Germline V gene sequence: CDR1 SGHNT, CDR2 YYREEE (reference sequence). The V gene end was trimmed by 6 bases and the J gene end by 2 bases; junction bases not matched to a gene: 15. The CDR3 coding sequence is TGTGCCAGCACCCGAAACCAGGGGGCGCTTCGCAACACTGAAGCTTTCTTT. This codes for CASTRNQGALRNTEAFF.

CDR3 protein: CASSLYRAAAGELFF. CDR3 coding DNA: TGTGCCAGCAGTTTATACAGGGCGGCCGCCGGGGAGCTGTTTTTT. V is TRBV27 and J is TRBJ2-2, with a weak D call TRBD1 (6 bases). Deletions cut 1 base from V and 6 bases from J, with 12 bases between. This CDR3 is built from 15 residues. Germline V lookup: CDR1 MNHEY, CDR2 SMNVEV (reference sequence).

The CDR3 region has the DNA TGTGCCGGGCAGGGGGCCTCTGGAAACACCATATATTTT. The encoded protein is CAGQGASGNTIYF. The V call is TRBV28, the J call TRBJ1-3, with 8 positions matching TRBD1. The CDR3 is 13 residues long. V lost 11 bases to trimming and J lost 0 bases; unmatched junction nucleotides: 3. Per germline, CDR1 MDHEN and CDR2 SYDVKM. Together with reference TRBV28 and TRBJ1-3, the CDR3 gives the full variable domain: DVKVTQSSRYLVKRTGEKVFLECVQDMDHENMFWYRQDPGLGLRLIYFSYDVKMKEKGDIPEGYSVSREKKERFSLILESASTNQTSMYLCAGQGASGNTIYFGEGSWLTVV.

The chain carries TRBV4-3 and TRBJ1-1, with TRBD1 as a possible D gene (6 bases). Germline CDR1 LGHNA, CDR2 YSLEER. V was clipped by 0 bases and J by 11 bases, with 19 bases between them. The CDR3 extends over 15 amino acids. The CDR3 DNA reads TGCGCCAGCAGCCAAGATCCATTGGGGGCCAATTATGCTTTCTTT. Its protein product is CASSQDPLGANYAFF.

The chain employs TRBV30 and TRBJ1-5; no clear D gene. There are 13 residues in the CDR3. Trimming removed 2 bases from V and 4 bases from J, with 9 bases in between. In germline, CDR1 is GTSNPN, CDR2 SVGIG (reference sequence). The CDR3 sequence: CAWSFGANQPQHF. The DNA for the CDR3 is TGTGCCTGGAGTTTCGGAGCTAATCAGCCCCAGCATTTT.

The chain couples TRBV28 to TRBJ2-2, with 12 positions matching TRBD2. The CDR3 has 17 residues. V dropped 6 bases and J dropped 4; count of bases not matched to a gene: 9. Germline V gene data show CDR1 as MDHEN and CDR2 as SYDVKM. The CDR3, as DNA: TGTGCCAGCAGCCCCGGTGGACTAGCGGGATCCACCGGGGAGCTGTTTTTT. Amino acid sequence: CASSPGGLAGSTGELFF.

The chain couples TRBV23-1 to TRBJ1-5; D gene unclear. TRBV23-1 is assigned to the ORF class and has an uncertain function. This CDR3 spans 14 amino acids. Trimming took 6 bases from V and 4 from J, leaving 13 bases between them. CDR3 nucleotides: TGCGCCAGCAGCCAACGACAACCAAATCAGCCCCAGCATTTT. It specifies CASSQRQPNQPQHF.

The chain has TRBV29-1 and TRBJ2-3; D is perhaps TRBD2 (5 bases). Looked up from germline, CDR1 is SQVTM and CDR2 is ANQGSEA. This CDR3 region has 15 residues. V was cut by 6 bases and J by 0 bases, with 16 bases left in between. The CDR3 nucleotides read TGCAGCGTGAACCGACCCGGCGGGAGCACAGATACGCAGTATTTT. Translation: CSVNRPGGSTDTQYF.

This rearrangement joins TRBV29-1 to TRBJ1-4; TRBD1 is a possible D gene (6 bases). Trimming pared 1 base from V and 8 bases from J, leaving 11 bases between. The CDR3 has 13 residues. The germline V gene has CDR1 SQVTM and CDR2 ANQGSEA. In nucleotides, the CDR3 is TGCAGCGTTGAAGTACAGGGCGGGGAAAAACTGTTTTTT. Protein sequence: CSVEVQGGEKLFF.

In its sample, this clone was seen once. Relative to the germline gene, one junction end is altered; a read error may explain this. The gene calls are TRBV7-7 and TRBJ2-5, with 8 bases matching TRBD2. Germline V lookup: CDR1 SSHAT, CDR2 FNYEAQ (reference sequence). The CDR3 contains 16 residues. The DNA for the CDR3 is TGTGCTAGCAGCCCACGCCCACTAGCGGCGATGGGGTCCCAGTACTTC. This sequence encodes CASSPRPLAAMGSQYF.

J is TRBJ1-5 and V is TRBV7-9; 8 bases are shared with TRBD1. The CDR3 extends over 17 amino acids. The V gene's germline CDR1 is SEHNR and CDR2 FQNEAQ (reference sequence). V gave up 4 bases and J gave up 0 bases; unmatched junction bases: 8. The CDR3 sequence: CASSSGTGLYSNQPQHF. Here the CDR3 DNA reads TGTGCCAGCAGCTCCGGGACAGGCTTGTATAGCAATCAGCCCCAGCATTTT.

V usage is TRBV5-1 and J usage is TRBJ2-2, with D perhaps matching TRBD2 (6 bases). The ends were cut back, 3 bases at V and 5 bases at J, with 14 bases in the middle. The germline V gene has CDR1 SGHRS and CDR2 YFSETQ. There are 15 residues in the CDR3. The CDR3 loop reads CASSSGRSGTGELFF. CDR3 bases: TGCGCCAGCAGCTCCGGACGTAGCGGAACCGGGGAGCTGTTTTTT.

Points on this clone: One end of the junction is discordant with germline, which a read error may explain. The CDR3 here is CASSIGDYPTQYF. The CDR3 nucleotides are TGTGCCAGTAGCATAGGGGACTACCCGACCCAGTACTTC. The gene calls are TRBV19 and TRBJ2-5; 7 positions match TRBD2. In germline, CDR1 is LNHDA, CDR2 SQIVND (reference sequence). This CDR3 has 13 amino acids.

CDR3 bases: TGTGCCAGCAGTTTATCGGGGGGGTATAGCAATCAGCCCCAGCATTTT. Protein: CASSLSGGYSNQPQHF. The chain employs TRBV27 and TRBJ1-5; the D gene is possibly TRBD1 (5 bases). The germline CDR1 and CDR2 sequences are MNHEY and SMNVEV (reference sequence). Trimming pared 0 bases from V and 0 bases from J, leaving 9 bases between. This CDR3 is built from 16 residues.

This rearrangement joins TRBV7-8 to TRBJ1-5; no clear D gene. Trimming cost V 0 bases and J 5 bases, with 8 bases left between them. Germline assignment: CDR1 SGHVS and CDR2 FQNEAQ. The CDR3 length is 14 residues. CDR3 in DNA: TGTGCCAGCAGCTTAGCTGGGCAGTATCAGCCCCAGCATTTT. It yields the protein CASSLAGQYQPQHF.

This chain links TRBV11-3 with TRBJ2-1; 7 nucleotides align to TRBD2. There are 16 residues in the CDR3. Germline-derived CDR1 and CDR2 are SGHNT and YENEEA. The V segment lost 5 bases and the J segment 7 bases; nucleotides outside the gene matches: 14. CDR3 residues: CASSRLGASGMNEQFF. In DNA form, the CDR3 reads TGTGCCAGCAGCCGTCTCGGGGCTAGCGGTATGAATGAGCAGTTCTTC.

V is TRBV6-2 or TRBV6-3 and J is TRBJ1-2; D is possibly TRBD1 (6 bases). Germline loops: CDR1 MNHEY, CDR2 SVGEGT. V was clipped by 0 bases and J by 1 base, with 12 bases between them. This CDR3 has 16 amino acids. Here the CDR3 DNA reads TGTGCCAGCAGTTACTCGTGGGGGCGAGTTAACTATGGCTACACCTTC. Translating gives CASSYSWGRVNYGYTF.

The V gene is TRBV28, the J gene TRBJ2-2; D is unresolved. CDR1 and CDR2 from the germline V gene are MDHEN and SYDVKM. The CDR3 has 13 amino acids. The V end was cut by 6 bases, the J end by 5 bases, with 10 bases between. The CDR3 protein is CASRISGTGELFF. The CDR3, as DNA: TGTGCCAGCAGAATTTCAGGAACCGGGGAGCTGTTTTTT. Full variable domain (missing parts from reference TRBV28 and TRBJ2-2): DVKVTQSSRYLVKRTGEKVFLECVQDMDHENMFWYRQDPGLGLRLIYFSYDVKMKEKGDIPEGYSVSREKKERFSLILESASTNQTSMYLCASRISGTGELFFGEGSRLTVL.

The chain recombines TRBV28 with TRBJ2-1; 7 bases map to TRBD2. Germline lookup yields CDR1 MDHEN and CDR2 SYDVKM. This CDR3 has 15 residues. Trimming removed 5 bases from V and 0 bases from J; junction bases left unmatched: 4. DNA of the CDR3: TGTGCCAGCAGTCGTCTAGCGGTCTCCTACAATGAGCAGTTCTTC. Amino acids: CASSRLAVSYNEQFF.